The 32 T cell receptor beta chains given below trace back to one sample, sequenced in a study of early T cells in non-severe SARS-CoV-2 infection. Using its own MiXCR run on the 5' RACE reads, TCRdb lists one record per CDR3 protein. The sample includes 75,000 to 100,000 distinct CDR3 sequences, around 15% of them seen just once. The sequencing sample was made of whole blood. All receptors come from an adult who was a healthcare worker with PCR-confirmed SARS-CoV-2 infection or an uninfected control (not recorded which).

This clonotype turned up a few times. The rearrangement joins TRBV7-8 to TRBJ1-1, with D hard to call. Germline V lookup: CDR1 SGHVS, CDR2 FQNEAQ. The CDR3 consists of 11 residues. The germline V and J ends were trimmed by 5 bases and 5 bases, with 6 bases remaining between them. CDR3 DNA sequence: TGTGCCAGCAGCCTGACAACTGAAGCTTTCTTT. The encoded protein is CASSLTTEAFF.

This clonotype was seen at least ten times. The chain recombines TRBV5-4 with TRBJ2-5; 10 bases agree with TRBD1. The CDR3 spans 16 residues. Germline CDR1 SGHNT, CDR2 YYREEE (reference sequence). The J segment lost 2 bases and the V segment lost 3 bases, leaving 7 bases of the junction unmatched. The CDR3 here is CASSSDRGPGQETQYF. The DNA of the CDR3 is TGTGCCAGCAGCTCCGACAGGGGGCCGGGGCAAGAGACCCAGTACTTC.

This clonotype was found a few times. V usage is TRBV30 and J usage is TRBJ1-1; a possible D gene is TRBD1 (5 bases). The CDR3 spans 14 residues. With 8 bases removed from V and 1 base from J, the gap between germline ends came to 17 bases. Germline CDR1 reads GTSNPN; CDR2 reads SVGIG (reference sequence). The CDR3 DNA sequence: TGTGCCGGATTTGGGAGACAGTGGAACACTGAAGCTTTCTTT. As protein: CAGFGRQWNTEAFF.

The gene calls are TRBV7-9 and TRBJ2-5, with D perhaps matching TRBD1 or TRBD2 (5 bases each). Trimming took off 1 base at V and 5 bases at J, with 14 bases between the two ends. The CDR3 is 15 residues long. Germline loops: CDR1 SEHNR, CDR2 FQNEAQ (reference sequence). CDR3 sequence: CASSLGIRELETQYF. For the CDR3, the DNA is TGTGCCAGCAGCTTAGGGATCAGGGAGTTGGAGACCCAGTACTTC.

The rearrangement joins TRBV29-1 to TRBJ1-1; a possible D gene is TRBD1 (5 bases). The CDR3 contains 13 residues. The V gene's germline CDR1 is SQVTM and CDR2 ANQGSEA. V was cut by 3 bases and J by 0 bases, with 8 bases left in between. This CDR3 reads CSVDQGLNTEAFF. In nucleotides, the CDR3 is TGCAGCGTTGATCAGGGTTTGAACACTGAAGCTTTCTTT. Based on the CDR3 plus reference TRBV29-1 and TRBJ1-1, the full variable domain is SAVISQKPSRDICQRGTSLTIQCQVDSQVTMMFWYRQQPGQSLTLIATANQGSEATYESGFVIDKFPISRPNLTFSTLTVSNMSPEDSSIYLCSVDQGLNTEAFFGQGTRLTVV.

The chain is built from TRBV14 and TRBJ2-2, with D tentatively TRBD2 (7 bases). The CDR3 length is 17 residues. Germline CDR1 and CDR2: SGHDN and FVKESK. Trimming stripped 5 bases from V and 2 bases from J, with 18 bases between. CDR3 sequence reads: CASSYQTGRVNTGELFF. In DNA, the CDR3 is TGTGCCAGCAGCTATCAAACAGGGAGGGTCAACACCGGGGAGCTGTTTTTT.

This clonotype was observed at least ten times. The V call is TRBV27, the J call TRBJ2-5; D call uncertain. The CDR3 consists of 13 residues. CDR1 is MNHEY and CDR2 is SMNVEV in the germline V gene (reference sequence). The V end lost 3 bases, the J end lost 4 bases, and 9 bases lay between the germline ends. The CDR3 loop is CASSFFAAETQYF. DNA of the CDR3: TGTGCCAGCAGTTTCTTCGCGGCAGAGACCCAGTACTTC.

V is TRBV12-3 or TRBV12-4 and J is TRBJ2-1; the D is unclear. The ends were cut back, 3 bases at V and 8 bases at J, with 17 bases in the middle. The CDR3 spans 15 residues. DNA of the CDR3: TGTGCCAGCAGTTTCGTTCCGATAGTGGGCGATGAGCAGTTCTTC. Translated: CASSFVPIVGDEQFF.

This clonotype was observed at least ten times. J is TRBJ1-1 and V is TRBV27; D might be TRBD1 (6 bases). The CDR3 totals 14 residues. The germline V gene encodes CDR1 MNHEY and CDR2 SMNVEV (reference sequence). Between the trimmed V and J ends, which lost 5 bases and 4 bases, there was a span of 14 bases. The CDR3 reads CASSTTGLTTEAFF. The DNA for the CDR3 is TGTGCCAGCAGTACAACAGGGTTAACCACTGAAGCTTTCTTT.

This rearrangement joins TRBV29-1 to TRBJ2-2, with 9 bases aligning to TRBD1. The CDR3 spans 13 residues. In germline, CDR1 is SQVTM, CDR2 ANQGSEA. J was trimmed by 7 bases and V by 7 bases; bases with no gene match: 7. The CDR3 reads CSGRTGDGGELFF. Written as DNA, the CDR3 is TGCAGCGGACGGACAGGGGATGGCGGGGAGCTGTTTTTT.

The V and J genes are TRBV25-1 and TRBJ1-2; D possibly corresponds to TRBD1 (5 bases). CDR3 length equals 13 residues. The germline V and J ends were trimmed by 7 bases and 4 bases, with 13 bases remaining between them. Per germline, CDR1 MGHDK and CDR2 SYGVNS. The CDR3 nucleotides read TGTGCCAGCATGTCGCAGGGTGTCTATGGCTACACCTTC. This codes for CASMSQGVYGYTF.

The chain uses TRBV29-1 and TRBJ2-1; possible D gene TRBD2, 7 bases. The length of the CDR3 is 13 residues. Between the trimmed V and J ends, which lost 7 bases and 8 bases, there was a span of 18 bases. Germline V gives CDR1 SQVTM, CDR2 ANQGSEA. The CDR3 region is CSGGQMGGDEQFF. CDR3 DNA: TGCAGCGGAGGACAGATGGGGGGGGATGAGCAGTTCTTC.

The gene calls are TRBV5-1 and TRBJ2-1, with D perhaps matching TRBD1 or TRBD2 (5 bases each). Germline CDR1 reads SGHRS; CDR2 reads YFSETQ. Trimming removed 4 bases at V and 2 bases at J, with 10 bases between. The CDR3 covers 14 residues. CDR3: CASSPGTTYNEQFF. The CDR3, as DNA: TGCGCCAGCAGCCCCGGGACCACCTACAATGAGCAGTTCTTC.

The rearrangement uses TRBV11-2 and TRBJ2-5, with 7 bases identical to TRBD1. The junction had 3 bases not matched to a gene; V was cut back by 3 bases and J by 2 bases. Germline CDR1 is SGHAT and CDR2 is FQNNGV. The CDR3 consists of 14 residues. CDR3 sequence: CASSFGTEQETQYF. The CDR3 DNA sequence: TGTGCCAGCAGCTTCGGGACAGAGCAAGAGACCCAGTACTTC.

This chain connects TRBV10-2 to TRBJ2-3; 9 nucleotides line up with TRBD1. Germline CDR1 and CDR2: WSHSY and SAAADI. The CDR3 is made up of 14 amino acids. After removal of 6 bases from V and 6 bases from J, the junction contained 7 bases not matched to a gene. In DNA form, the CDR3 reads TGCGCCAGCAGGGCGGGACAGGGATCCGATACGCAGTATTTT. Its protein product is CASRAGQGSDTQYF.

This clonotype was recorded a few times. The CDR3 sequence: CASSPLRSGGANTGELFF. CDR3 DNA: TGCGCCAGCAGCCCGCTGAGGAGCGGGGGGGCGAACACCGGGGAGCTGTTTTTT. This chain uses TRBV5-1 with TRBJ2-2; 10 nucleotides match TRBD2. This CDR3 has 18 residues. Per the germline V gene, CDR1 is SGHRS and CDR2 is YFSETQ. Trimming took 4 bases from V and 0 from J; bases not matched to a gene: 9.

This clonotype has a count of ten or more. This chain uses TRBV29-1 with TRBJ1-3; no definite D call. V gave up 4 bases and J gave up 4 bases, with 5 bases separating them. Germline-derived CDR1 and CDR2 are SQVTM and ANQGSEA. This CDR3 region has 11 residues. Here the CDR3 reads CSVGAGNTIYF. CDR3 DNA sequence: TGCAGCGTTGGCGCCGGAAACACCATATATTTT.

With regard to this clonotype: A read error may account for a junction end that differs from germline. The genes are TRBV11-2 and TRBJ2-1; TRBD1 matches at 7 bases. The length of the CDR3 is 15 residues. Germline V CDR1 and CDR2: SGHAT, FQNNGV. Here the CDR3 reads CVSAYLGTEYNEQFF. The CDR3 region has the DNA TGTGTCAGCGCATACCTCGGGACAGAATACAATGAGCAGTTCTTC.

CDR3 sequence reads: CASSQDDRNTEAFF. The CDR3, as DNA: TGCGCCAGCAGCCAGGACGACAGAAACACTGAAGCTTTCTTT. The chain carries TRBV4-1 and TRBJ1-1, with TRBD1 as a possible D gene (5 bases). This CDR3 region has 14 residues. The germline gives CDR1 MGHRA, CDR2 YSYEKL. With 3 bases removed from V and 2 bases from J, the gap between germline ends came to 10 bases.

As concerns this clonotype: The CDR3 does not close with the conserved phenylalanine or tryptophan, likely indicating a read error. The J gene is TRBJ1-3, the V gene TRBV30, with 12 positions matching TRBD1. CDR1 is GTSNPN, CDR2 SVGIG, per germline (reference sequence). Losses at the gene ends were 7 bases for V and 0 bases for J; bases not matched to a gene: 10. The CDR3 consists of 17 residues. The CDR3 spells CAYRDRGRSSSGNTIYS. Written as DNA, the CDR3 is TGTGCCTACCGGGACAGGGGGCGATCGTCCTCTGGAAACACCATATATTCT.

This clonotype was recorded a few times. The chain has TRBV2 and TRBJ2-2; D call uncertain. The CDR3 totals 11 residues. CDR1 and CDR2 (germline): SNHLY, FYNNEI. V was pared by 8 bases and J by 7 bases, with 8 bases between. The CDR3 DNA follows: TGTGCCAGCGGCAGTGGCGGGGAGCTGTTTTTT. Its protein is CASGSGGELFF. Based on the CDR3 plus reference TRBV2 and TRBJ2-2, the full variable domain is EPEVTQTPSHQVTQMGQEVILRCVPISNHLYFYWYRQILGQKVEFLVSFYNNEISEKSEIFDDQFSVERPDGSNFTLKIRSTKLEDSAMYFCASGSGGELFFGEGSRLTVL.

V usage is TRBV19 and J usage is TRBJ2-1, with D unresolved. CDR1 and CDR2 (germline): LNHDA, SQIVND (reference sequence). CDR3 length equals 12 residues. Deletions cut 5 bases from V and 11 bases from J, with 13 bases between. The CDR3 spells CASSVPMAQQFF. CDR3 nucleotide sequence: TGTGCCAGTAGTGTTCCGATGGCTCAGCAGTTCTTC.

This clonotype was counted only a few times. The rearrangement links TRBV19 to TRBJ2-2, with D uncertain. V lost 1 base, J lost 3 bases, and 3 bases lay in between. Germline lookup yields CDR1 LNHDA and CDR2 SQIVND (reference sequence). There are 13 residues in the CDR3. This CDR3 reads CASSIGHTGELFF. The CDR3 region has the DNA TGTGCCAGTAGTATAGGTCACACCGGGGAGCTGTTTTTT.

The sample holds a few counts of this clonotype. The chain combines TRBV6-5 with TRBJ2-5; D may be TRBD1 (6 bases). The germline gives CDR1 MNHEY, CDR2 SVGAGI. This CDR3 comprises 14 residues. V was shortened by 6 bases and J by 3 bases, with 14 bases between the two germline ends. The CDR3 spells CASSVRGRKETQYF. The CDR3 region has the DNA TGTGCCAGCAGCGTCAGGGGACGAAAAGAGACCCAGTACTTC.

In its sample, this clonotype was seen a few times. J is TRBJ1-1 and V is TRBV3-1, with TRBD1 identical over 8 bases. Germline loops: CDR1 LGHDT, CDR2 YNNKEL (reference sequence). This CDR3 is 13 amino acids long. The trim removed 11 bases at V and 3 bases at J, leaving 8 bases unmatched. In DNA, the CDR3 is TGTGCCGCCTCAGGACAGGGTGACACTGAAGCTTTCTTT. This codes for CAASGQGDTEAFF. Looking up the rest from reference TRBV3-1 and TRBJ1-1 gives the full variable domain: DTAVSQTPKYLVTQMGNDKSIKCEQNLGHDTMYWYKQDSKKFLKIMFSYNNKELIINETVPNRFSPKSPDKAHLNLHINSLELGDSAVYFCAASGQGDTEAFFGQGTRLTVV.

V and J are TRBV7-9 and TRBJ2-2, with TRBD1 identical over 7 bases. The CDR3 totals 16 residues. Looked up from germline, CDR1 is SEHNR and CDR2 is FQNEAQ (reference sequence). V dropped 5 bases and J dropped 2; count of bases not matched to a gene: 8. The CDR3 DNA sequence: TGTGCCAGCAGCCTCCGGGACAGTCTAAACACCGGGGAGCTGTTTTTT. It codes for CASSLRDSLNTGELFF.

The chain combines TRBV18 with TRBJ1-1; D gene ambiguous. This CDR3 region has 14 residues. Per the germline V gene, CDR1 is KGHSH and CDR2 is LQKENI. The V end was cut by 1 base, the J end by 10 bases, with 16 bases between. CDR3 sequence: CASSPQGNGLRAFF. CDR3 DNA sequence: TGTGCCAGCTCACCACAAGGGAACGGGTTACGAGCTTTCTTT.

The table lists this clonotype with many counts. The V gene is TRBV5-1, the J gene TRBJ2-3; TRBD2 matches at 7 bases. V lost 0 bases and J lost 5; bases outside the gene matches: 6. The CDR3 loop spans 15 amino acids. The germline V gene encodes CDR1 SGHRS and CDR2 YFSETQ. The CDR3 bases are TGCGCCAGCAGCTTGGCCCTAGCGGAAGGAGATACGCAGTATTTT. Translating gives CASSLALAEGDTQYF. The full variable domain, in which reference TRBV5-1 and TRBJ2-3 provide the parts outside the CDR3, is KAGVTQTPRYLIKTRGQQVTLSCSPISGHRSVSWYQQTPGQGLQFLFEYFSETQRNKGNFPGRFSGRQFSNSRSEMNVSTLELGDSALYLCASSLALAEGDTQYFGPGTRLTVL.

This clonotype was recorded a few times. This rearrangement joins TRBV29-1 to TRBJ2-4, with TRBD1 matching over 7 bases. The CDR3 runs 14 residues. Germline CDR1 SQVTM, CDR2 ANQGSEA. The J segment lost 1 base and the V segment lost 5 bases, leaving 5 bases of the junction unmatched. The CDR3 region has the DNA TGCAGCGTTCGCGAGGACAGGGCCAAAAACATTCAGTACTTC. The encoded protein is CSVREDRAKNIQYF.

The rearrangement joins TRBV11-2 to TRBJ1-2; D possibly corresponds to TRBD1 (5 bases). With 4 bases removed from V and 6 bases from J, the gap between germline ends came to 12 bases. Germline CDR1 and CDR2: SGHAT and FQNNGV. CDR3 length equals 13 residues. CDR3 in DNA: TGTGCCAGCAGCTCAGGGAGGGTGAATGGCTACACCTTC. Amino acids: CASSSGRVNGYTF.

V gene TRBV12-3 or TRBV12-4 combines with J gene TRBJ1-1; no reliable D call. V gave up 3 bases and J gave up 7 bases, with 9 bases separating them. This CDR3 is 12 amino acids long. In DNA, the CDR3 is TGTGCCAGCAGTTTGTGGAAAGTTGAAGCTTTCTTT. Translation gives CASSLWKVEAFF.

J is TRBJ1-1 and V is TRBV5-1, with D hard to call. CDR3 size: 11 residues. Germline lookup yields CDR1 SGHRS and CDR2 YFSETQ. The V end lost 0 bases, the J end lost 7 bases, and 4 bases lay between the germline ends. The CDR3 is CASSLGLEAFF. The CDR3 coding sequence is TGCGCCAGCAGCTTGGGGCTTGAAGCTTTCTTT.